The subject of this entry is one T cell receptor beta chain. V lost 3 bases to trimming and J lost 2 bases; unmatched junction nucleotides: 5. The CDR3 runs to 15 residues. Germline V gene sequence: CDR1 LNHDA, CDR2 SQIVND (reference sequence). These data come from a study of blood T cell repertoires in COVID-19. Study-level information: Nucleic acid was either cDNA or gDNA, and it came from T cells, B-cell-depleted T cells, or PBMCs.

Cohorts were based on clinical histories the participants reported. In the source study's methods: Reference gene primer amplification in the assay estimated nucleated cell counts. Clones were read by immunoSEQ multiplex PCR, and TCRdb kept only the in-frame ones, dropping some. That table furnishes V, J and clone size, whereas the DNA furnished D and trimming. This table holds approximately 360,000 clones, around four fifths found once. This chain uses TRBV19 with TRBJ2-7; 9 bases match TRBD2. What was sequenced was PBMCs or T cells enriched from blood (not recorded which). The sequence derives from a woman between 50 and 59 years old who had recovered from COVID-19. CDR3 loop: CASSIGSGSPYEQYF. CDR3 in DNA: TGTGCCAGTAGTATCGGTAGCGGGAGCCCCTACGAGCAGTACTTC. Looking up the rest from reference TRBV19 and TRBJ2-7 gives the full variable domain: DGGITQSPKYLFRKEGQNVTLSCEQNLNHDAMYWYRQDPGQGLRLIYYSQIVNDFQKGDIAEGYSVSREKKESFPLTVTSAQKNPTAFYLCASSIGSGSPYEQYFGPGTRLTVT.